One sample yielded the 25 T cell receptor beta chains listed below, sequenced in a study of blood T cell repertoires in COVID-19. Data came from immunoSEQ multiplex PCR; TCRdb stores just in-frame clones and leaves some out. The sample has some 98,000 clones; almost 85% are singletons. Sequenced sample: peripheral blood. All receptors derive from a man aged 65 to 85 with acute or convalescent COVID-19.

The chain employs TRBV5-1 and TRBJ1-3; tentative D call: TRBD1 (6 bases). Trimming removed 4 bases from V and 0 bases from J, with 17 bases in between. The CDR3 has 17 amino acids. CDR1 is SGHRS, CDR2 YFSETQ, per germline. CDR3 sequence (DNA): TGCGCCAGCAGCACCACCCCCTCGGACAGCTCTGGAAACACCATATATTTT. Amino acids: CASSTTPSDSSGNTIYF.

The gene calls are TRBV11-3 and TRBJ2-1, with 11 bases that match TRBD2. Germline values: CDR1 SGHNT, CDR2 YENEEA. The J segment lost 12 bases and the V segment lost 0 bases, leaving 4 bases of the junction unmatched. This CDR3 comprises 14 residues. The CDR3 DNA sequence: TGTGCCAGCAGCTTAGATTTAACTAGCGGGAGGCAGTTCTTC. This sequence encodes CASSLDLTSGRQFF.

The rearrangement links TRBV3-1 (or the pseudogene TRBV3-2) to TRBJ1-2, with TRBD1 as a possible D gene (6 bases). The ends were cut back, 5 bases at V and 5 bases at J, with 15 bases in the middle. Germline V CDR1 and CDR2: LGHDT, YNNKEL (reference sequence). This CDR3 has 14 residues. The DNA of the CDR3 is TGTGCCAGCAGCGGCGGGGGGCTGAAGTATGGCTACACCTTC. This translates into CASSGGGLKYGYTF.

This sequence joins TRBV4-1 and TRBJ1-6, with 12 bases identical to TRBD1. CDR1 and CDR2 from the germline V gene are MGHRA and YSYEKL. CDR3 length: 16 residues. V shed 3 bases, J shed 10 bases, and the junction held 7 bases outside the gene matches. CDR3 bases: TGCGCCAGCAGCCACCGGGACAGGGGGCGTCGATCACCCCTCCACTTT. It translates to CASSHRDRGRRSPLHF.

V usage is TRBV28 and J usage is TRBJ2-1; 9 bases match TRBD2. The germline V gene encodes CDR1 MDHEN and CDR2 SYDVKM. The CDR3 covers 14 residues. After removal of 3 bases from V and 8 bases from J, the junction contained 5 bases not matched to a gene. The CDR3 is CASSFLAGLDEQFF. The CDR3 bases are TGTGCCAGCAGTTTTCTAGCGGGATTGGATGAGCAGTTCTTC.

The chain recombines TRBV11-3 with TRBJ1-1; D remains unclear. The germline V gene encodes CDR1 SGHNT and CDR2 YENEEA. CDR3 size: 13 residues. Trimming cost V 0 bases and J 6 bases, with 8 bases left between them. The chain's CDR3 is CASSLDGLAEAFF. CDR3 DNA sequence: TGTGCCAGCAGCTTAGACGGTTTGGCTGAAGCTTTCTTT.

This chain connects TRBV15 to TRBJ2-7; 10 nucleotides line up with TRBD1. V lost 5 bases and J lost 5; bases outside the gene matches: 9. Germline assignment: CDR1 LNHNV and CDR2 YYDKDF (reference sequence). The length of the CDR3 is 15 residues. CDR3 loop: CATSSPGTGVHEQYF. The CDR3 bases are TGTGCCACCAGCTCCCCCGGGACAGGGGTCCACGAGCAGTACTTC. Drawing the rest from reference TRBV15 and TRBJ2-7, the complete variable domain is DAMVIQNPRYQVTQFGKPVTLSCSQTLNHNVMYWYQQKSSQAPKLLFHYYDKDFNNEADTPDNFQSRRPNTSFCFLDIRSPGLGDTAMYLCATSSPGTGVHEQYFGPGTRLTVT.

This chain uses TRBV2 with TRBJ2-1; TRBD1 agrees at 7 bases. This CDR3 comprises 13 residues. The germline V gene encodes CDR1 SNHLY and CDR2 FYNNEI. Losses at the gene ends were 4 bases for V and 8 bases for J; bases not matched to a gene: 5. The CDR3 region is CASSGGTVHEQFF. CDR3 DNA sequence: TGTGCCAGCAGTGGGGGGACAGTCCATGAGCAGTTCTTC.

This clone was detected a few times. This CDR3 is CASSTLGQVDSPLHF. The CDR3 bases are TGCGCCAGCAGCACCCTCGGACAGGTTGATTCACCCCTCCACTTT. The chain employs TRBV5-1 and TRBJ1-6, with 7 bases aligning to TRBD1. CDR3 length: 15 amino acids. The germline CDR1 and CDR2 sequences are SGHRS and YFSETQ. With V trimmed by 4 bases and J by 8 bases, 9 bases remained unmatched. Together with reference TRBV5-1 and TRBJ1-6, the CDR3 gives the full variable domain: KAGVTQTPRYLIKTRGQQVTLSCSPISGHRSVSWYQQTPGQGLQFLFEYFSETQRNKGNFPGRFSGRQFSNSRSEMNVSTLELGDSALYLCASSTLGQVDSPLHFGNGTRLTVT.

This chain joins TRBV12-3 or TRBV12-4 and TRBJ1-2; D may be TRBD1 (6 bases). Between the trimmed V and J ends, which lost 6 bases and 8 bases, there was a span of 16 bases. This CDR3 is built from 13 residues. CDR3 coding DNA: TGTGCCAGCAGCTTCCCTGCAGGGGTGGGCTACACCTTC. This gives the protein CASSFPAGVGYTF.

This clone was seen a few times. The chain carries TRBV7-9 and TRBJ1-3, with 8 bases identical to TRBD1. This CDR3 spans 19 amino acids. V was pared by 4 bases and J by 0 bases, with 14 bases of the junction left unmatched. Germline V gene sequence: CDR1 SEHNR, CDR2 FQNEAQ (reference sequence). In DNA form, the CDR3 reads TGTGCCAGCAGCTCTCGGACAGGGTATAACACTCGCTCTGGAAACACCATATATTTT. It yields the protein CASSSRTGYNTRSGNTIYF.

The rearrangement links TRBV6-6 to TRBJ1-4, with 8 positions matching TRBD1. The J segment lost 0 bases and the V segment lost 4 bases, leaving 4 bases of the junction unmatched. CDR1 and CDR2 from the germline V gene are MNHNY and SVGAGI (reference sequence). This CDR3 comprises 16 residues. The CDR3 DNA follows: TGTGCCAGCAGTTCGCAGGGGGCTGCAACTAATGAAAAACTGTTTTTT. This gives the protein CASSSQGAATNEKLFF.

As DNA, the CDR3 is TGTGCCAGCAGCTTAGCAGGGTATGAAAAACTGTTTTTT. Its translation: CASSLAGYEKLFF. The genes are TRBV11-2 and TRBJ1-4; D perhaps matches TRBD1 (5 bases). Germline V gene data show CDR1 as SGHAT and CDR2 as FQNNGV. Trimming left V 1 base short and J 6 bases short, with 6 bases between. The CDR3 contains 13 residues.

The chain links TRBV5-4 to TRBJ1-2, with D maybe TRBD1 (5 bases). With 0 bases removed from V and 9 bases from J, the gap between germline ends came to 18 bases. The CDR3 has 15 residues. Germline V lookup: CDR1 SGHNT, CDR2 YYREEE (reference sequence). In DNA form, the CDR3 reads TGTGCCAGCAGCTTGGGACAAGGGGCGCCTTTGAGCTACACCTTC. Translating gives CASSLGQGAPLSYTF.

The rearrangement uses TRBV10-2 and TRBJ2-5; TRBD2 is a possible D gene (6 bases). V was clipped by 3 bases and J by 5 bases, with 10 bases between them. The CDR3 sequence is 13 residues long. Germline V gene data show CDR1 as WSHSY and CDR2 as SAAADI. DNA for the CDR3: TGCGCCAGCAGTGACCAAGGGAGGGAGACCCAGTACTTC. As protein: CASSDQGRETQYF.

This chain links TRBV7-3 with TRBJ2-1; 10 bases align to TRBD2. Trimming cost V 4 bases and J 0 bases; bases outside gene matches: 3. Looked up from germline, CDR1 is SGHTA and CDR2 is FQGTGA. This CDR3 has 16 residues. This chain's CDR3 is CASSSRLAGSYNEQFF. The CDR3 DNA follows: TGTGCCAGCAGCTCCAGACTAGCGGGCTCCTACAATGAGCAGTTCTTC.

The genes are TRBV20-1 and TRBJ2-1, with TRBD2 identical over 7 bases. The V and J ends lost 3 bases and 3 bases, in that order; junction bases with no gene match: 11. CDR1 DFQATT and CDR2 SNEGSKA come from the germline V gene (reference sequence). The CDR3 is made up of 16 amino acids. CDR3 bases: TGCAGTGCTAGTCCTAGCGGAGGGGAAAACTACAATGAGCAGTTCTTC. It translates to CSASPSGGENYNEQFF.

V usage is TRBV2 and J usage is TRBJ1-6; D is ambiguous. Per the germline V gene, CDR1 is SNHLY and CDR2 is FYNNEI. Trimming removed 11 bases from V and 6 bases from J, with 20 bases in between. This CDR3 region has 15 residues. CDR3 in amino acids: CACAVDERSNSPLHF. The CDR3 nucleotides read TGTGCCTGTGCGGTCGATGAACGGAGTAATTCACCCCTCCACTTT.

The V and J genes are TRBV11-2 and TRBJ2-2; D possibly corresponds to TRBD1 (5 bases). Looked up from germline, CDR1 is SGHAT and CDR2 is FQNNGV. V gave up 5 bases and J gave up 1 base, with 17 bases separating them. The CDR3 consists of 17 residues. This CDR3 reads CASSPRRRTLNTGELFF. The CDR3 nucleotides read TGTGCCAGCAGCCCACGCCGACGGACATTGAACACCGGGGAGCTGTTTTTT.

The genes are TRBV7-2 and TRBJ1-5; the D gene is possibly TRBD1 (5 bases). V shed 5 bases and J shed 7 bases, with 15 bases lying between them. Germline V gives CDR1 SGHTA, CDR2 FQGNSA. The CDR3 has 14 residues. This chain's CDR3 is CASSPGGGSQPQHF. The CDR3 DNA follows: TGTGCCAGCAGCCCTGGGGGGGGTAGCCAGCCCCAGCATTTT. The whole variable domain, filled in from reference TRBV7-2 and TRBJ1-5, reads GAGVSQSPSNKVTEKGKDVELRCDPISGHTALYWYRQSLGQGLEFLIYFQGNSAPDKSGLPSDRFSAERTGGSVSTLTIQRTQQEDSAVYLCASSPGGGSQPQHFGDGTRLSIL.

This chain joins TRBV19 and TRBJ1-2, with a weak D call TRBD1 (6 bases). Germline CDR1 reads LNHDA; CDR2 reads SQIVND (reference sequence). V was cut by 7 bases and J by 7 bases, with 16 bases left in between. CDR3 length: 13 amino acids. The CDR3 spells CASTTLTGIGYTF. The DNA for the CDR3 is TGTGCCAGTACCACCCTAACAGGGATTGGCTACACCTTC.

The CDR3 loop reads CSVEWVFGTSGNLDTQYF. As DNA, the CDR3 is TGCAGCGTTGAATGGGTCTTTGGGACTAGTGGAAACTTAGATACGCAGTATTTT. The chain joins TRBV29-1 to TRBJ2-3, with 8 bases that match TRBD2. Trimming took 2 bases from V and 5 from J; bases not matched to a gene: 18. The CDR3 contains 18 residues. Germline CDR1 is SQVTM and CDR2 is ANQGSEA.

The rearrangement links TRBV7-9 to TRBJ2-1; D is undetermined. Trimming stripped 2 bases from V and 5 bases from J, with 4 bases between. Germline CDR1 reads SEHNR; CDR2 reads FQNEAQ (reference sequence). The CDR3 has 12 amino acids. CDR3: CASSLSNNEQFF. CDR3 sequence (DNA): TGTGCCAGCAGCTTATCAAACAATGAGCAGTTCTTC.

The genes are TRBV28 and TRBJ2-1; weak D call: TRBD1 (6 bases). The V and J ends lost 6 bases and 8 bases respectively, with 29 bases between them. The CDR3 runs to 18 residues. Germline-derived CDR1 and CDR2 are MDHEN and SYDVKM. The CDR3 bases are TGTGCCAGCAGAGCTATCAGGGGTCGGCTTATCCGGTCGGATGAGCAGTTCTTC. Amino acids: CASRAIRGRLIRSDEQFF.

This clone was detected once. The rearrangement uses TRBV7-2 and TRBJ2-5; possible D gene TRBD2, 5 bases. Germline assignment: CDR1 SGHTA and CDR2 FQGNSA. The V gene lost 3 bases and the J gene lost 5 bases, with 16 bases spanning the gap. This CDR3 region has 15 residues. CDR3: CASSFISGSWETQYF. Here the CDR3 DNA reads TGTGCCAGCAGCTTTATTTCGGGGTCATGGGAGACCCAGTACTTC.